This note documents a single T cell receptor beta chain sequence. This sample is part of a study of blood T cell repertoires in COVID-19. Overall study: Sample material is recorded as cDNA or gDNA derived from T cells, B-cell-depleted T cells, or PBMCs.

CDR3 length: 18 residues. In the authors' methods: Estimation of nucleated cell counts was performed using reference gene primer amplification. TCRdb's copy holds only in-frame clones and misses some; the assay was immunoSEQ multiplex PCR. V and J calls and clone size follow that table, whereas D and trimming were derived from the DNA. The table records more than 85,000 clones, around 80% of them present only once. The receptor comes from an elderly woman with active or convalescent COVID-19. The sample comprised peripheral blood. The J gene is TRBJ2-1, the V gene TRBV12-2; the table names TRBD2, a call not compared with the DNA. TRBV12-2 is shown as a pseudogene. The CDR3 here is CASRLEGLLPSSYNEQFF. DNA for the CDR3: TGTGCAAGTCGCTTAGAGGGACTACTCCCGAGCTCCTACAATGAGCAGTTCTTC.